The following is a TCR beta chain sequence with its context. No antigen is known for it. The CDR3 runs to 17 residues. The V gene's germline CDR1 is SGDLS and CDR2 YYNGEE. After removal of 0 bases from V and 5 bases from J, the junction contained 8 bases not matched to a gene. The data derive from a study of CD8+CD57+ T cells in acquired aplastic anemia. Background on the study: DNA from sorted CD4+ and CD8+ cells averaged around 3 ug. Study observations and caveats: The study found no significant CD8+ Simpson's diversity difference between patients and controls. Patients and controls shared 25 to 30 CD8+ CDR3 sequences, which appeared highly expressed in patients and within their immunodominant clones.

Whoever was chosen for sequencing had shown CD8+CD57+ cell expansion by flow cytometry. Every one of the patients had aplastic anemia (severe, acquired). For CDR3 and TCR beta VDJ profiling, genomic DNA was the template used. TCRdb independently ran MiXCR on the reads; one entry per CDR3 protein. The sample includes 200,000 to 250,000 distinct CDR3 sequences, approximately 60% of them seen just once. This clonotype was obtained from a human donor with aplastic anemia. Sequencing used sorted CD4+, CD8+, or CD8+CD57+ T cells (not recorded which) from PBMCs. The chain links TRBV9 to TRBJ2-3; 11 nucleotides match TRBD2. For the CDR3, the DNA is TGTGCCAGCAGCGTAGAAGGAGTAGCGGGAGGGAAAGATACGCAGTATTTT. Translating gives CASSVEGVAGGKDTQYF.